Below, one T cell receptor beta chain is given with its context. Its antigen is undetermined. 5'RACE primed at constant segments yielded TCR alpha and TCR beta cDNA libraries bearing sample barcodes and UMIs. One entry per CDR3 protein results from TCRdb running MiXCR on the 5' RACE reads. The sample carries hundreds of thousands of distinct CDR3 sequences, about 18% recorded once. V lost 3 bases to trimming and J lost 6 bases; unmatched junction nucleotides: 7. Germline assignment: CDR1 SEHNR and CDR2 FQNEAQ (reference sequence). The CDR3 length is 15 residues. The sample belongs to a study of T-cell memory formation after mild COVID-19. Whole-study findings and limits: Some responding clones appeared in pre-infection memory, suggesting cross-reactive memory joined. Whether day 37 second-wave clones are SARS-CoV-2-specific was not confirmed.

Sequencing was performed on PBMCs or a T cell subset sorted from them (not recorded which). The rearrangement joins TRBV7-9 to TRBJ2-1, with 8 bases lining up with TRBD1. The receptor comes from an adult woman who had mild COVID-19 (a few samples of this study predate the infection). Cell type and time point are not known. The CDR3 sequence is CASSFQGAKGNEQFF. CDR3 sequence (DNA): TGTGCCAGCAGCTTTCAGGGGGCGAAGGGCAATGAGCAGTTCTTC.